This T cell receptor (beta chain) emerged from a study of blood T cell repertoires in COVID-19. In the source study's methods: From reference gene primer amplification, estimates of nucleated cell counts were derived. Sequenced by immunoSEQ multiplex PCR; TCRdb stores in-frame clones only, minus some. V, J and clone size are those of that table, while D and trimming were read from the DNA. The repertoire holds fewer than 85,000 clones, with around 83% as singletons. Germline assignment: CDR1 SGHTA and CDR2 FQGNSA. V lost 5 bases and J 0 bases, leaving 17 bases between the germline ends. The CDR3 sequence is 16 residues long.

The TCR sequence derives from a woman aged 60-75 years with acute or convalescent COVID-19. This sequence joins TRBV7-2 and TRBJ2-7, with a weak D call TRBD1 (5 bases). Sequenced material: peripheral blood. This CDR3 is CASSGILGRSSYEQYF. CDR3 DNA: TGTGCCAGCAGCGGTATCCTGGGGCGGAGCTCCTACGAGCAGTACTTC.